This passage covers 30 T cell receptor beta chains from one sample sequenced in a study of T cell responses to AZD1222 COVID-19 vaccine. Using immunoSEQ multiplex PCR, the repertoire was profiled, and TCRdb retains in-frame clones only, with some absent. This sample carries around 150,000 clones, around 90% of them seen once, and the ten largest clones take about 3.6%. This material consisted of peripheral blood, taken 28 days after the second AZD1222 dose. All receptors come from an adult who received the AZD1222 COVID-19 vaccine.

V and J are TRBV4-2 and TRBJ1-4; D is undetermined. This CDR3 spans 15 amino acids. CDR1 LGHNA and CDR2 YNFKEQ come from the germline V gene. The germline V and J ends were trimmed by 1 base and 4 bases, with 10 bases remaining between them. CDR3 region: CASSQASGNNEKLFF. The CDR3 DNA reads TGTGCCAGCAGCCAAGCATCAGGAAATAATGAAAAACTGTTTTTT.

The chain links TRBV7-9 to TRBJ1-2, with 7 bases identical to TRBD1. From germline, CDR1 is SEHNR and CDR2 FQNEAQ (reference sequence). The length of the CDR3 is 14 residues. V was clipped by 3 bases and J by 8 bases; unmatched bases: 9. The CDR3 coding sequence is TGTGCCAGCAGCTTCGCCGGGACAGCGGAGGGCTACACCTTC. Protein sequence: CASSFAGTAEGYTF.

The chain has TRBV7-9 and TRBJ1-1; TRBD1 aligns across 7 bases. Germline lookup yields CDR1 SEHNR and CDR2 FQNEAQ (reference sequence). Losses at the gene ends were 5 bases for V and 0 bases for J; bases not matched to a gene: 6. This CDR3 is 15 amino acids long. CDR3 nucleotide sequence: TGTGCCAGCAGCACAAGGGACAGCATGAACACTGAAGCTTTCTTT. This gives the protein CASSTRDSMNTEAFF. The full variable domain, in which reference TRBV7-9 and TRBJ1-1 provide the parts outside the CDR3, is DTGVSQNPRHKITKRGQNVTFRCDPISEHNRLYWYRQTLGQGPEFLTYFQNEAQLEKSRLLSDRFSAERPKGSFSTLEIQRTEQGDSAMYLCASSTRDSMNTEAFFGQGTRLTVV.

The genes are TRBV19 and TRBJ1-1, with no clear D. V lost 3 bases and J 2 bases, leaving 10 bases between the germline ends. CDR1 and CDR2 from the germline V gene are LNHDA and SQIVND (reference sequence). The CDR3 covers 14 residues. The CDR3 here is CASSILASNTEAFF. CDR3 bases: TGTGCCAGTAGTATCCTGGCCTCCAACACTGAAGCTTTCTTT.

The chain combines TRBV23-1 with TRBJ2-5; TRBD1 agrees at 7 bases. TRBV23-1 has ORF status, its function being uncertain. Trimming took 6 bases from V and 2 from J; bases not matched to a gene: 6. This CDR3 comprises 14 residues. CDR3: CASSPDREQETQYF. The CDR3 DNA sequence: TGCGCCAGCAGCCCCGACAGGGAACAAGAGACCCAGTACTTC.

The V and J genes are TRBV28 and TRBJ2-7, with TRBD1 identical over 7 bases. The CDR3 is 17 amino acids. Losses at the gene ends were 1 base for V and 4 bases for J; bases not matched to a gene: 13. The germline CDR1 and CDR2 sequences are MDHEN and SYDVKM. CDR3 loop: CASSLLLRQGRPYEQYF. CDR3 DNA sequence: TGTGCCAGCAGTTTATTACTCCGACAGGGACGGCCTTACGAGCAGTACTTC.

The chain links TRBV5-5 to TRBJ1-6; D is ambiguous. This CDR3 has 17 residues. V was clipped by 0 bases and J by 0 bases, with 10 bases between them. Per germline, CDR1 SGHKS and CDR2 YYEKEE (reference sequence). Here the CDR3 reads CASSLVRSYSYNSPLHF. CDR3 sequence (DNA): TGTGCCAGCAGCTTGGTCCGGAGCTACTCCTATAATTCACCCCTCCACTTT.

Here the CDR3 reads CASSLWGSGTGFYEQYF. The DNA for the CDR3 is TGTGCCAGCAGTTTATGGGGATCGGGGACAGGGTTCTACGAGCAGTACTTC. V is TRBV27 and J is TRBJ2-7; TRBD1 matches 9 bases. With 1 base clipped from V and 3 bases from J, the junction kept 10 bases outside the gene matches. The CDR3 is made up of 17 amino acids. Germline-derived CDR1 and CDR2 are MNHEY and SMNVEV (reference sequence).

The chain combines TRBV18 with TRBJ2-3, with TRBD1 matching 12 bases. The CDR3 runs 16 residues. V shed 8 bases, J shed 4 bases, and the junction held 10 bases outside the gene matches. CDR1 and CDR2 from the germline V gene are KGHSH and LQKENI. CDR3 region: CASQRRGTGGADTQYF. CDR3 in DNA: TGTGCCAGCCAAAGACGTGGGACAGGGGGCGCAGATACGCAGTATTTT.

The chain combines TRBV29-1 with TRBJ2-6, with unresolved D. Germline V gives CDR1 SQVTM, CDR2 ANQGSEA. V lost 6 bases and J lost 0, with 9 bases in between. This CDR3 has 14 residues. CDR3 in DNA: TGCAGCGTCCGCCAGAACTCTGGGGCCAACGTCCTGACTTTC. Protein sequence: CSVRQNSGANVLTF.

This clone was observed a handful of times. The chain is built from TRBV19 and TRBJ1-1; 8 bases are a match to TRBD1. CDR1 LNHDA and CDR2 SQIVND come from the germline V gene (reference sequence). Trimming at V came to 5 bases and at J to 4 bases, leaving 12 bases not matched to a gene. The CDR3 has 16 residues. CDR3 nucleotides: TGTGCCAGTAGTCCCGGACAGGGAGGGTGGGTCACTGAAGCTTTCTTT. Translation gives CASSPGQGGWVTEAFF.

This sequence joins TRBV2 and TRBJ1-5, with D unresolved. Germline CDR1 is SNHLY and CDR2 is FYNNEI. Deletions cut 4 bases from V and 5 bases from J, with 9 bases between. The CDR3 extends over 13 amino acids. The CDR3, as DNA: TGTGCCAGCAGTGGCGGCCAGTATCAGCCCCAGCATTTT. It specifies CASSGGQYQPQHF.

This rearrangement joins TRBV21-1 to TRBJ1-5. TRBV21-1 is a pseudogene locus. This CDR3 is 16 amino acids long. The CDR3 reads CASSKGIISFNQPQHF. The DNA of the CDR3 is TGTGCCAGCAGCAAGGGGATAATTTCTTTTAATCAGCCCCAGCATTTT.

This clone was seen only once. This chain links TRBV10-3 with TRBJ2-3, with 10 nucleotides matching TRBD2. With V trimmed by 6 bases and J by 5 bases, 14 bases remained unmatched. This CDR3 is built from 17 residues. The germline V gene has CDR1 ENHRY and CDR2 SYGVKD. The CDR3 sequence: CAISGPKAGGPIDTQYF. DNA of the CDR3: TGTGCCATCAGCGGCCCGAAAGCGGGAGGGCCCATAGATACGCAGTATTTT.

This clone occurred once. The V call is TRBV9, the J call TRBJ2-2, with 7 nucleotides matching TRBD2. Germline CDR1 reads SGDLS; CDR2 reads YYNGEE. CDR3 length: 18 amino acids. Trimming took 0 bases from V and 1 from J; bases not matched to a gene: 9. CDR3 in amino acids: CASSVDSSGPWNTGELFF. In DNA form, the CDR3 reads TGTGCCAGCAGCGTAGATAGTAGCGGGCCCTGGAACACCGGGGAGCTGTTTTTT.

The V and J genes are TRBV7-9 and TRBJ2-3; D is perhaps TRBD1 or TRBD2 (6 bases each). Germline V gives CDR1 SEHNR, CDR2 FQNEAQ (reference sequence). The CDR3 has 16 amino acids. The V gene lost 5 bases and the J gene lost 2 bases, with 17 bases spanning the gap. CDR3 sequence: CASSKGVAVDTDTQYF. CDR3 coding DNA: TGTGCCAGCAGCAAGGGGGTAGCGGTCGACACAGATACGCAGTATTTT.

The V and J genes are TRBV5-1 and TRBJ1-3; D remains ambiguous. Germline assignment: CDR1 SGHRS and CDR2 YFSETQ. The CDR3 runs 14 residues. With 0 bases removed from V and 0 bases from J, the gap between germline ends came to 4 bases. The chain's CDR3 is CASSLEFSGNTIYF. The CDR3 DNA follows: TGCGCCAGCAGCTTGGAATTCTCTGGAAACACCATATATTTT.

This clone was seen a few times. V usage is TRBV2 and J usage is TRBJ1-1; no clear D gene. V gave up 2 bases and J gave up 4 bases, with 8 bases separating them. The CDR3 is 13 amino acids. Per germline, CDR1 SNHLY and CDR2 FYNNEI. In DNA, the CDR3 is TGTGCCAGCAGTGAAACGGACGGCACTGAAGCTTTCTTT. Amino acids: CASSETDGTEAFF.

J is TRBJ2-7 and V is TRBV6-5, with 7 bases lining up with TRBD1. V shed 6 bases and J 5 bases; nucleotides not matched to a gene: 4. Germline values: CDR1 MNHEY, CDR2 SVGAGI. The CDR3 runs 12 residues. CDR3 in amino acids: CASSDRVNEQYF. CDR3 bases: TGTGCCAGCAGCGACAGGGTCAACGAGCAGTACTTC.

DNA of the CDR3: TGTGCCACCTGGGGGGCCAACGTCCTGACTTTC. This gives the protein CATWGANVLTF. The V gene is TRBV28, the J gene TRBJ2-6; the D is unclear. CDR3 size: 11 residues. V was shortened by 10 bases and J by 4 bases, with 5 bases between the two germline ends. Per the germline V gene, CDR1 is MDHEN and CDR2 is SYDVKM.

The CDR3 loop reads CASSFSATYNEQFF. For the CDR3, the DNA is TGTGCCAGCAGTTTTAGCGCAACCTACAATGAGCAGTTCTTC. V gene TRBV11-2 combines with J gene TRBJ2-1, with D possibly matching TRBD2 (5 bases). Germline loops: CDR1 SGHAT, CDR2 FQNNGV. V lost 6 bases to trimming and J lost 2 bases, with 11 bases between them. The CDR3 has 14 amino acids.

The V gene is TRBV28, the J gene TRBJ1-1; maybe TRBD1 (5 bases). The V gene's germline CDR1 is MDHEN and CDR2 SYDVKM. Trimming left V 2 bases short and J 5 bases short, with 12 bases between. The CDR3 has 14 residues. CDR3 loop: CASSLRPGTTEAFF. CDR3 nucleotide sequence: TGTGCCAGCAGTTTACGGCCAGGGACGACTGAAGCTTTCTTT.

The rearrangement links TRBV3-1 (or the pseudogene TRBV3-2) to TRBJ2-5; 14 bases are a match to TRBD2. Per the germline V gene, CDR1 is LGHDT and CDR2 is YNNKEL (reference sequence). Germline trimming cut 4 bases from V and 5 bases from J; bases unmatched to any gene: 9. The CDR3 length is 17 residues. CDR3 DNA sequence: TGTGCCAGCAGCCCTTTGACTAGCGGGAGGGCCAGGGAGACCCAGTACTTC. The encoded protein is CASSPLTSGRARETQYF.

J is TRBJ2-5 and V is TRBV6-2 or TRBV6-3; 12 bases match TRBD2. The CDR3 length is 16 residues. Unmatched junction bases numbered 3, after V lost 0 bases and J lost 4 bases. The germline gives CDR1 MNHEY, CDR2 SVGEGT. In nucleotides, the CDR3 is TGTGCCAGCAGTTACTCGAAACTAGCGGGAGGAGAGACCCAGTACTTC. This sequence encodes CASSYSKLAGGETQYF.

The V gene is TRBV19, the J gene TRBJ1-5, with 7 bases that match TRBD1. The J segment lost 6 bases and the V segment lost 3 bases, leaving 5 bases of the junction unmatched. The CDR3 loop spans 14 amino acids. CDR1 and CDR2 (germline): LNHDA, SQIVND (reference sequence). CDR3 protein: CASSIPGQAQPQHF. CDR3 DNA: TGTGCCAGTAGTATCCCCGGACAGGCTCAGCCCCAGCATTTT. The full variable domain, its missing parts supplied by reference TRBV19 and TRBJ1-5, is DGGITQSPKYLFRKEGQNVTLSCEQNLNHDAMYWYRQDPGQGLRLIYYSQIVNDFQKGDIAEGYSVSREKKESFPLTVTSAQKNPTAFYLCASSIPGQAQPQHFGDGTRLSIL.

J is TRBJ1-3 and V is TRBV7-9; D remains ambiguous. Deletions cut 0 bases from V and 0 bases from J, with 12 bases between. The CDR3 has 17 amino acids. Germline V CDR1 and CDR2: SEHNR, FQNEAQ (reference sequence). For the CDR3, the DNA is TGTGCCAGCAGCTTAGCCCACCCGGGGAGCTCTGGAAACACCATATATTTT. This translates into CASSLAHPGSSGNTIYF.

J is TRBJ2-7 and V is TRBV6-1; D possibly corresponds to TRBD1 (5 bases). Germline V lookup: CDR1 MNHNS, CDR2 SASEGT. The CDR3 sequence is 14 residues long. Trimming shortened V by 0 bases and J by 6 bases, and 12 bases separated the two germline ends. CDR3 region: CASSEATQGREQYF. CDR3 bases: TGTGCCAGCAGTGAAGCCACCCAGGGTCGCGAGCAGTACTTC.

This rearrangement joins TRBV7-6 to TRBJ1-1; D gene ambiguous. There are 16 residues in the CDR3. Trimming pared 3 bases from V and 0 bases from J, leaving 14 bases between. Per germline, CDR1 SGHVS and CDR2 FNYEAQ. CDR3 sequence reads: CASSFKGRAMNTEAFF. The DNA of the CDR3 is TGTGCCAGCAGCTTCAAAGGCAGAGCGATGAACACTGAAGCTTTCTTT.

The CDR3 coding sequence is TGTGCCAGCAGCCGAGCACTAGCGGGGTACAATGAGCAGTTCTTC. Protein product: CASSRALAGYNEQFF. The chain uses TRBV5-5 and TRBJ2-1; 10 positions match TRBD2. Unmatched junction bases numbered 5, after V lost 4 bases and J lost 4 bases. Germline loops: CDR1 SGHKS, CDR2 YYEKEE (reference sequence). The CDR3 totals 15 residues.

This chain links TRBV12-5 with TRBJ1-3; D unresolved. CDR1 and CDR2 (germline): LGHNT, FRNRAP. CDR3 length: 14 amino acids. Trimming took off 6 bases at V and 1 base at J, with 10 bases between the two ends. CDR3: CASGQMFSGNTIYF. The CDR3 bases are TGTGCTAGTGGCCAGATGTTTTCTGGAAACACCATATATTTT.